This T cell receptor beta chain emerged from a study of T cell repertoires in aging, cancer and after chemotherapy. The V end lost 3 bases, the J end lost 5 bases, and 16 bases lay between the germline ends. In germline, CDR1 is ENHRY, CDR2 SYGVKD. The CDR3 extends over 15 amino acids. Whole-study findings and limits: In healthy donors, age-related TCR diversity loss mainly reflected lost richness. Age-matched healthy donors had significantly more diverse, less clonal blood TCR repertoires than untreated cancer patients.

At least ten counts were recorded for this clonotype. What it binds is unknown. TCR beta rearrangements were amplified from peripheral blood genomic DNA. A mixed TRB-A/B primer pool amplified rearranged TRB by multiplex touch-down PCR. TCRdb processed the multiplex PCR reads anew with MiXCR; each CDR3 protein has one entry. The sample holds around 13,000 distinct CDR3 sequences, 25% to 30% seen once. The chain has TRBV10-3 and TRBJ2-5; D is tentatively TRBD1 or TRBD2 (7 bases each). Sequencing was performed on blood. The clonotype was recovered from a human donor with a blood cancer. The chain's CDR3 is CAISDGGTVLETQYF. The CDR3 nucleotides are TGTGCCATCAGTGACGGGGGGACAGTGCTTGAGACCCAGTACTTC.